One sample yielded the 23 T cell receptor beta chains listed below, sequenced in a study of T cells after yellow fever vaccination. TCRdb redid the calling of the 5' RACE reads with MiXCR, one entry per CDR3 protein. Found here are about 96,000 distinct CDR3 sequences, approximately 8.4% of them singletons; the top ten hold roughly 17%. The sample consisted of CD8+ T cells not binding an NS4B(214-222) dextramer, sorted from PBMCs, taken less than 18 days after the first yellow fever vaccination. These receptors all come from a man younger than 30 who received the YFV17D yellow fever vaccine.

This clonotype was counted between two and nine times. V usage is TRBV7-2 and J usage is TRBJ2-3, with D possibly being TRBD2 (6 bases). Trimming pared 4 bases from V and 4 bases from J, leaving 9 bases between. The CDR3 contains 13 residues. Germline assignment: CDR1 SGHTA and CDR2 FQGNSA. CDR3 amino acids: CASSWDSPDTQYF. The CDR3 DNA reads as TGTGCCAGCAGCTGGGACTCTCCAGATACGCAGTATTTT.

There are many counts of this clonotype. The chain links TRBV7-2 to TRBJ1-6; D is ambiguous. With 4 bases removed from V and 6 bases from J, the gap between germline ends came to 7 bases. The CDR3 sequence is 13 residues long. Germline values: CDR1 SGHTA, CDR2 FQGNSA. CDR3 sequence: CASSYRPNSPLHF. CDR3 coding DNA: TGTGCCAGCAGCTACCGACCTAATTCACCCCTCCACTTT.

This clonotype turned up a few times. This chain joins TRBV20-1 and TRBJ1-3, with a weak D call TRBD1 (6 bases). This CDR3 has 17 residues. From germline, CDR1 is DFQATT and CDR2 SNEGSKA (reference sequence). V lost 5 bases, J lost 3 bases, and 23 bases lay in between. The CDR3 protein is CSAPSKTGGEIGNTIYF. CDR3 coding DNA: TGCAGTGCTCCTTCAAAGACAGGAGGAGAGATTGGAAACACCATATATTTT.

This clonotype was picked up a small number of times. The chain carries TRBV29-1 and TRBJ1-2; 7 bases line up with TRBD1. Germline trimming cut 6 bases from V and 3 bases from J; bases unmatched to any gene: 7. Germline V gene data show CDR1 as SQVTM and CDR2 as ANQGSEA. CDR3 size: 13 residues. CDR3 sequence reads: CSVRGGPDYGYTF. The CDR3 bases are TGCAGCGTAAGAGGGGGCCCGGACTATGGCTACACCTTC. The full variable domain, rest sourced from reference TRBV29-1 and TRBJ1-2, is SAVISQKPSRDICQRGTSLTIQCQVDSQVTMMFWYRQQPGQSLTLIATANQGSEATYESGFVIDKFPISRPNLTFSTLTVSNMSPEDSSIYLCSVRGGPDYGYTFGSGTRLTVV.

This clonotype was seen repeatedly, ten times or more. This chain joins TRBV12-3 or TRBV12-4 and TRBJ2-5; D gene ambiguous. The CDR3 totals 13 residues. Trimming stripped 6 bases from V and 0 bases from J, with 8 bases between. The CDR3: CASSRKYQETQYF. The DNA of the CDR3 is TGTGCCAGCAGCAGAAAGTACCAAGAGACCCAGTACTTC.

This clonotype has a handful of counts. The chain joins TRBV7-3 to TRBJ2-3; 8 positions agree with TRBD2. Germline loops: CDR1 SGHTA, CDR2 FQGTGA. V lost 0 bases and J lost 2; bases outside the gene matches: 4. The CDR3 contains 16 residues. CDR3 sequence (DNA): TGTGCCAGCAGCTTAACGACTAGCGCGGTCACAGATACGCAGTATTTT. It translates to CASSLTTSAVTDTQYF.

V is TRBV5-4 and J is TRBJ2-2, with D uncertain. CDR3 length: 13 amino acids. V was trimmed by 5 bases and J by 7 bases, leaving 12 bases between them. The germline gives CDR1 SGHNT, CDR2 YYREEE (reference sequence). DNA of the CDR3: TGTGCCAGCAGGTCCGATGATAACGGGGAGCTGTTTTTT. Translated, it gives CASRSDDNGELFF. Based on the CDR3 plus reference TRBV5-4 and TRBJ2-2, the full variable domain is ETGVTQSPTHLIKTRGQQVTLRCSSQSGHNTVSWYQQALGQGPQFIFQYYREEENGRGNFPPRFSGLQFPNYSSELNVNALELDDSALYLCASRSDDNGELFFGEGSRLTVL.

Of note for this clonotype: At one end, the junction sequence differs from germline, possibly due to a read error. This chain connects TRBV5-1 to TRBJ2-3; 8 bases line up with TRBD2. Germline-derived CDR1 and CDR2 are SGHRS and YFSETQ. This CDR3 is 16 amino acids long. The DNA for the CDR3 is TGCGCCAACAGCTTTACAGCGGGGGAGGGCACAGATACGCAGTATTTT. This encodes CANSFTAGEGTDTQYF. The complete variable domain, with remaining parts taken from reference TRBV5-1 and TRBJ2-3, reads KAGVTQTPRYLIKTRGQQVTLSCSPISGHRSVSWYQQTPGQGLQFLFEYFSETQRNKGNFPGRFSGRQFSNSRSEMNVSTLELGDSALYLCANSFTAGEGTDTQYFGPGTRLTVL.

This clonotype was detected a few times. V and J are TRBV10-3 and TRBJ1-2; the D gene is possibly TRBD1 (6 bases). Germline V CDR1 and CDR2: ENHRY, SYGVKD. Trimming pared 11 bases from V and 6 bases from J, leaving 16 bases between. CDR3 length: 12 residues. CDR3 sequence: CAVRTVRDGYTF. CDR3 nucleotide sequence: TGTGCCGTTCGGACAGTTCGGGATGGCTACACCTTC.

The chain is built from TRBV7-3 and TRBJ1-5; D uncertain. The CDR3 has 13 amino acids. The germline V gene encodes CDR1 SGHTA and CDR2 FQGTGA. Trimming pared 5 bases from V and 9 bases from J, leaving 14 bases between. DNA of the CDR3: TGTGCCAGCAGCCCACAGCCTGGCGGGCCCCAGCATTTT. Translated, it gives CASSPQPGGPQHF.

This clonotype has just a few counts. The chain uses TRBV4-3 and TRBJ2-7, with D possibly being TRBD2 (5 bases). V shed 0 bases and J shed 2 bases, with 17 bases lying between them. There are 17 residues in the CDR3. CDR1 is LGHNA and CDR2 is YSLEER in the germline V gene. The CDR3 sequence is CASSQDEVGRGTYEQYF. The CDR3 DNA reads TGCGCCAGCAGCCAAGATGAGGTAGGAAGAGGGACCTACGAGCAGTACTTC.

The chain employs TRBV7-9 and TRBJ1-1; D gene unclear. Germline CDR1 reads SEHNR; CDR2 reads FQNEAQ (reference sequence). V gave up 5 bases and J gave up 0 bases, with 16 bases separating them. The CDR3 sequence is 16 residues long. The CDR3 nucleotides read TGTGCCAGCAGCGTGTCGGGCAGCCTTCTGAACACTGAAGCTTTCTTT. Its protein product is CASSVSGSLLNTEAFF.

The chain has TRBV15 and TRBJ2-1; 10 bases map to TRBD1. The CDR3 is 14 residues long. The V segment lost 5 bases and the J segment 6 bases; nucleotides outside the gene matches: 4. CDR1 is LNHNV and CDR2 is YYDKDF in the germline V gene (reference sequence). Here the CDR3 reads CATSPRTGGNEQFF. CDR3 DNA: TGTGCCACCAGCCCCCGGACAGGGGGCAATGAGCAGTTCTTC.

This clonotype was seen a few times. This chain connects TRBV10-3 to TRBJ2-7, with D tentatively TRBD1 (6 bases). The ends were cut back, 1 base at V and 2 bases at J, with 33 bases in the middle. CDR1 and CDR2 from the germline V gene are ENHRY and SYGVKD. The CDR3 covers 22 residues. The DNA of the CDR3 is TGTGCCATCAGTGAGTATTCGCGGACAGATGCCTGGGATGGGGGCTCCCCCTACGAGCAGTACGTC. Protein: CAISEYSRTDAWDGGSPYEQYV.

The CDR3 is CASSQVGGSAEQYV. The DNA of the CDR3 is TGCGCCAGCAGCCAAGTGGGAGGGTCGGCCGAGCAGTACGTC. V and J are TRBV4-1 and TRBJ2-7; 7 nucleotides line up with TRBD2. V was pared by 1 base and J by 6 bases, with 6 bases of the junction left unmatched. The CDR3 covers 14 residues. Germline values: CDR1 MGHRA, CDR2 YSYEKL.

This clonotype was detected a few times. The genes are TRBV7-9 and TRBJ1-2; a possible D gene is TRBD1 (6 bases). The V gene lost 5 bases and the J gene lost 4 bases, with 11 bases spanning the gap. CDR1 is SEHNR and CDR2 is FQNEAQ in the germline V gene (reference sequence). This CDR3 is built from 13 residues. The chain's CDR3 is CASSPRDTYGYTF. The CDR3 DNA sequence: TGTGCCAGCAGCCCCCGGGACACCTATGGCTACACCTTC. The full variable domain, rest sourced from reference TRBV7-9 and TRBJ1-2, is DTGVSQNPRHKITKRGQNVTFRCDPISEHNRLYWYRQTLGQGPEFLTYFQNEAQLEKSRLLSDRFSAERPKGSFSTLEIQRTEQGDSAMYLCASSPRDTYGYTFGSGTRLTVV.

This rearrangement joins TRBV11-2 to TRBJ2-5; D may match TRBD1 or TRBD2 (5 bases each). The CDR3 spans 14 residues. Between the trimmed V and J ends, which lost 1 base and 4 bases, there was a span of 10 bases. Germline CDR1 SGHAT, CDR2 FQNNGV. The CDR3 nucleotides read TGTGCCAGCAGCTTAGCGAGGGGTCCAGAGACCCAGTACTTC. This codes for CASSLARGPETQYF.

The chain is built from TRBV9 and TRBJ2-3; D is unresolved. CDR1 SGDLS and CDR2 YYNGEE come from the germline V gene. The CDR3 is 13 amino acids. V lost 3 bases and J lost 4, with 9 bases in between. The CDR3 nucleotides are TGTGCCAGCAGCGGAGGCCTAGCAGATACGCAGTATTTT. Translated: CASSGGLADTQYF.

This clonotype was observed a few times. The V gene is TRBV12-3 or TRBV12-4, the J gene TRBJ2-1; 11 bases are shared with TRBD2. The CDR3 is made up of 14 amino acids. V shed 5 bases and J 12 bases; nucleotides not matched to a gene: 9. The CDR3 reads CASSPSGGFIGQFF. The CDR3 DNA sequence: TGTGCCAGCAGTCCTAGCGGGGGGTTTATCGGGCAGTTCTTC.

V gene TRBV29-1 combines with J gene TRBJ2-5, with D possibly TRBD1 on 5 matching bases. V lost 1 base and J 1 base, leaving 13 bases between the germline ends. This CDR3 region has 15 residues. In germline, CDR1 is SQVTM, CDR2 ANQGSEA. The CDR3 reads CSVEVPLDIQETQYF. CDR3 bases: TGCAGCGTTGAAGTCCCCCTGGACATCCAAGAGACCCAGTACTTC.

A few counts support this clonotype. The V and J genes are TRBV5-1 and TRBJ2-2; D possibly corresponds to TRBD1 (6 bases). The germline V gene encodes CDR1 SGHRS and CDR2 YFSETQ. The CDR3 runs to 19 residues. V shed 3 bases and J shed 4 bases, with 25 bases lying between them. The CDR3 nucleotides are TGCGCCAGCAGCTCGCCCAAGGACCACGCAGGGGACGGCACCGGGGAGCTGTTTTTT. Translated, it gives CASSSPKDHAGDGTGELFF.

This clonotype appeared a few times. V gene TRBV12-3 or TRBV12-4 combines with J gene TRBJ1-1; D is possibly TRBD1 (6 bases). V lost 5 bases and J 0 bases, leaving 13 bases between the germline ends. The CDR3 is 15 residues long. The CDR3 region has the DNA TGTGCCAGCAGTCCGTCCGGGGGGCTGAACACTGAAGCTTTCTTT. This gives the protein CASSPSGGLNTEAFF.

This chain connects TRBV12-3 or TRBV12-4 to TRBJ1-2; TRBD1 aligns across 7 bases. V trimming: 2 bases; J trimming: 3 bases; junction bases outside the gene matches: 3. The CDR3 spans 14 residues. CDR3 amino acids: CASSLQGVDYGYTF. DNA for the CDR3: TGTGCCAGCAGTTTACAGGGGGTGGACTATGGCTACACCTTC.